This T cell receptor beta chain was identified in a study of T cells in women clearing cervical HPV infection. About this clone: The observed sequence ends 3 residues before the CDR3 terminus, with the missing tail filled in from the germline J gene.

Clones were sequenced by immunoSEQ multiplex PCR, and TCRdb holds only the in-frame ones, with some missing. The ten top clones account for around 1.6%, within a sample of about 35,000 clones. There are 14 residues in the CDR3. Germline loops: CDR1 SGHRS, CDR2 YFSETQ. All donors had a single incident cervical HPV16 infection, not prevalent. MY09/MY11 PCR detected cervical HPV DNA; dot-blot assigned genotypes. Sequenced input: blood buffy coat. This rearrangement joins TRBV5-1 to TRBJ1-2, with D possibly TRBD1 on 5 matching bases. This TCR came from a woman aged 18-70 years with a cervical HPV16 infection that either progressed to CIN3+ or cleared (not recorded which). This CDR3 reads CASSPGGGAAGYTF. CDR3 bases read: TGCGCCAGCAGCCCAGGCGGCGGGGCCGCCGGC.